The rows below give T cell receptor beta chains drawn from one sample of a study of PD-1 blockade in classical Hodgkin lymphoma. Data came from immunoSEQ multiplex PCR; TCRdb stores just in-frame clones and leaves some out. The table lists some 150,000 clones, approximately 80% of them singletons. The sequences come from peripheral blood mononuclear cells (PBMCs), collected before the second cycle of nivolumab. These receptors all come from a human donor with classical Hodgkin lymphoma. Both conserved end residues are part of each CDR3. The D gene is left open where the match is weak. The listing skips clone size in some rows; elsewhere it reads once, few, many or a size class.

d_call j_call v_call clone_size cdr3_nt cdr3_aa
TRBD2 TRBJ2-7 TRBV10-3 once TGTGCCATCAGTGACGCCGGGACTAGCGGCGGCACCTACGAGCAGTACTTC CAISDAGTSGGTYEQYF
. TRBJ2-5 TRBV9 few TGTGCCAGCAGCGTAGCACCCCGGGTGGAGACCCAGTACTTC CASSVAPRVETQYF
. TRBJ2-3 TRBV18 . TGTGCCAGCTCACCGGCCAGCGTAGGAACAGATACGCAGTATTTT CASSPASVGTDTQYF
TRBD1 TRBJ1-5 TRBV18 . TGTGCCAGCTCATCCCGGGACAGGGACAATCAGCCCCAGCATTTT CASSSRDRDNQPQHF
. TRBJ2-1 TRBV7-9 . TGTGCCAGCACAAGGGCCAACTCCTACAATGAGCAGTTCTTC CASTRANSYNEQFF
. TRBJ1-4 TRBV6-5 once TGTGCCAGCAGTTTCGACGTGGGTGGTGAAAAACTGTTTTTT CASSFDVGGEKLFF
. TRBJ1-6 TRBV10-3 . TGTGCCATCAGTGATTGGGAAGGCTATAATTCACCCCTCCACTTT CAISDWEGYNSPLHF
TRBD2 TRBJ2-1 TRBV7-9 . TGTGCCAGCAGCTTCCCGGGACTAGCCTATGAGCAGTTCTTC CASSFPGLAYEQFF
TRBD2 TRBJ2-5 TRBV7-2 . TGTGCCAGCAGCCTAGCGGGGTCCGGCACGGAGACCCAGTACTTC CASSLAGSGTETQYF
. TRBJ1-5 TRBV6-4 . TGTGCCAGCAGTGAAGAGGGGGGAGGCAATCAGCCCCAGCATTTT CASSEEGGGNQPQHF
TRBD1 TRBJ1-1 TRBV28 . TGTGCCAGCAGTTTTTCCGGGACAGGTGAAGCTTTCTTT CASSFSGTGEAFF
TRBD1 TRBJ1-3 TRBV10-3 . TGTGCCATCAGCATGACAGGGACCTCTGGAAACACCATATATTTT CAISMTGTSGNTIYF
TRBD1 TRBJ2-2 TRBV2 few TGTGCCAGCACCTCGACAGGGGCCACCGGGGAGCTGTTTTTT CASTSTGATGELFF
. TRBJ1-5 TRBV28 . TGTGCCAGCAGTTTTCCGAATGGTGGCAATCAGCCCCAGCATTTT CASSFPNGGNQPQHF
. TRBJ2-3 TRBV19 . TGTGCCAGTAGTCTCGGACCTACGCAGTATTTT CASSLGPTQYF
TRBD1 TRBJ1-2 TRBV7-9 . TGTGCCAGCAGCCCTCGGACAGGGAACTCAATTAACTATGGCTACACCTTC CASSPRTGNSINYGYTF
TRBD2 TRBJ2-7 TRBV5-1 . TGCGCCAGCCGCCCTAGGGAGGGCGGGCAGTACTTC CASRPREGGQYF
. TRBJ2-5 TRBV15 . TGTGCCACCAGCAGAGATGACCGTACGTGGGAGACCCAGTACTTC CATSRDDRTWETQYF
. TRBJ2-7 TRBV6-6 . TGTGCCAGCAGTTCGGGCATAGTCTACGAGCAGTACTTC CASSSGIVYEQYF
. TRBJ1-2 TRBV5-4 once TGTGCCAGCAGCCTACCGCGGGCTGAAGCTAACTATGGCTACACCTTC CASSLPRAEANYGYTF
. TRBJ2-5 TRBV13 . TGTGCCAGCAGCTTAGGTTTCCCTTGGGGTACGGAGACCCAGTACTTC CASSLGFPWGTETQYF
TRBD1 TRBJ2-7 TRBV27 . TGTGCCAGCAGGCCAAGACAGGGGTTCTACGAGCAGTACTTC CASRPRQGFYEQYF
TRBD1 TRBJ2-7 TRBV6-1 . TGTGCCACCACGGGACAGGGAGACGAGCAGTACTTC CATTGQGDEQYF
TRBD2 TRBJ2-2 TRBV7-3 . TGTGCCAGCAGCCGGGGACTAGCAACCGGGGAGCTGTTTTTT CASSRGLATGELFF
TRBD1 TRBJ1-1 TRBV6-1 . TGTGCCAGCAGTGACCGAAAGTTTTTGACAGGGGGAAGGGACACTGAAGCTTTCTTT CASSDRKFLTGGRDTEAFF
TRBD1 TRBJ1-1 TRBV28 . TGTGCCAGCAGAACCAGGGGGCTCGCTGAAGCTTTCTTT CASRTRGLAEAFF
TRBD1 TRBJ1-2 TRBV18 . TGTGCCAGCTCACCAGGACAGGGATTGGACTATGGCTACACCTTC CASSPGQGLDYGYTF
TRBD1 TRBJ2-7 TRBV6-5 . TGTGCCAGCACCAGGGGGACAAACTACGAGCAGTACTTC CASTRGTNYEQYF
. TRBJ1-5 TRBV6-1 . TGTGCCAGCAGTGAAGTATGGACCCTTGGCAATCAGCCCCAGCATTTT CASSEVWTLGNQPQHF
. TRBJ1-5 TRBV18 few TGTGCCAGCTCACCTCCGGGACTAGGCAATCAGCCCCAGCATTTT CASSPPGLGNQPQHF
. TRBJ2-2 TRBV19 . TGTGCCAGTCTCAGGCTGGGGGCAGGGAACACCGGGGAGCTGTTTTTT CASLRLGAGNTGELFF
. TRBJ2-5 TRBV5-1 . TGCGCCAGCAGGGAGGGGATTTATTCCCAAGAGACCCAGTACTTC CASREGIYSQETQYF
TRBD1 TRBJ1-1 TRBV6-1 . TGTGCCAGCAGTGAGGGACAGCTATTGCGAGCTTTCTTT CASSEGQLLRAFF
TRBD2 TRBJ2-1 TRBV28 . TGTGCCACCTGGACTAGCGGTCTCAATGAGCAGTTCTTC CATWTSGLNEQFF
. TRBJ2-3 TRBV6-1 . TGTGCCAGCAGAGAGGCCAGGGTGGCAGATACGCAGTATTTT CASREARVADTQYF
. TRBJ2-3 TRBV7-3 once TGTGCCAGCAGCTTCCGGGGGGCAGGCACAGATACGCAGTATTTT CASSFRGAGTDTQYF
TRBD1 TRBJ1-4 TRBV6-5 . TGTGCCAGCAGTTATTACAGGGGAACTAATGAAAAACTGTTTTTT CASSYYRGTNEKLFF
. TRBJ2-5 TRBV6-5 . TGTGCCAGCAGTTACTCCTGGACAAAGACGGAGACCCAGTACTTC CASSYSWTKTETQYF
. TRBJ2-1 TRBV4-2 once TGTGCCAGCAGCCAAGATATGGGTAGAGAGCAGTTCTTC CASSQDMGREQFF
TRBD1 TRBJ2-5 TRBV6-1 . TGTGCCAGTCACAGGGGCGGAGAGACCCAGTACTTC CASHRGGETQYF
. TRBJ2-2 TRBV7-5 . TGTGCCAGAAGCCATGGACTTTTTCGGGACAGGGCCCTAAACACGAACACCGGGGAGCTGTTTTTT CARSHGLFRDRALNTNTGELFF
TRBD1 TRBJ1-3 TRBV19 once TGTGCCAGTACCCGGCAGGGGGGTCGGTCCTCTGGAAACACCATATATTTT CASTRQGGRSSGNTIYF
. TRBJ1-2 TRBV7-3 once TGTGCCAGCAGCCCTGAGAGTAACTATGGCTACACCTTC CASSPESNYGYTF
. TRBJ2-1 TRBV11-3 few TGTGCCAGCAGCTTAGGGGCGCACCAGCAGTTCTTC CASSLGAHQQFF
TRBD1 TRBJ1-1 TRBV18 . TGTGCCAGCTCTCCGACAGGGGGGACTGAAGCTTTCTTT CASSPTGGTEAFF
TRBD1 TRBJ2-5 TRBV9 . TGTGCCAGCAGCGTAGGGGTGGGACAGGGGAGAGAGACCCAGTACTTC CASSVGVGQGRETQYF
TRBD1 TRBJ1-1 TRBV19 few TGTGCCAGTAGTCAGTACAGGGGAGACACTGAAGCTTTCTTT CASSQYRGDTEAFF
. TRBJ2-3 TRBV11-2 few TGTGCCAGCAGCTTAGTAGGGGAGCCACGCACAGATACGCAGTATTTT CASSLVGEPRTDTQYF